This T cell receptor (beta chain) was captured in a study of shared clonotypes between healthy human individuals (dated by TCRdb to about 2020). A note on the overall study: The cohort included a few men and a couple of women between 18 and 49 years of age. For each donor, three plates each were used for CD4 naive and CD4 memory, two plates were used for CD8 naive, and one plate was used for CD8 memory. To estimate repertoire size and how much clonotypes are shared between individuals, the study performed deep sequencing of blood TCR repertoires from a handful of healthy adults. Between about 0.8 and 9.5 billion PBMCs per donor were obtained by leukapheresis. To increase sequencing depth and limit assay-specific biases, different laboratories used diverse techniques to prepare libraries and sequence TCR repertoires. Broad study findings and their caveats: Higher generation probabilities were observed for clonotypes shared by all four sorted-subset donors than for non-shared clonotypes. Incomplete sequencing was indicated by rarefaction of sorted-subset datasets, despite the large sequencing depth. Larger estimated clonotype richness was generally found for naive subsets than for memory subsets. Pairwise subsampling led to the expectation that sequencing depth would affect the degree of clonotype sharing among donors. Sharing across four donors was observed for about 5% of naive CD4, around 3.5% of naive CD8, around 2.5% of memory CD4, and approximately 0.41% of memory CD8 clonotypes. Only blood was sampled, and tissue TCR repertoires likely differ from those in blood. The genetic and exposure-history diversity represented was limited by the small number of donors.

Using the deep immunoSEQ assay, multiplex PCR amplified TCR CDR3 regions from genomic DNA. For each cell subset, the extracted genomic DNA was distributed evenly across all wells of several immunoSEQ 96-well plates, and each plate served as one replicate. Each replicate PCR for sorted subsets received about 0.2 ug genomic DNA, equal to about 30,000 T cell genomes. Purified libraries were measured with a Qubit 3.0 fluorometer, size-checked on a Bioanalyzer 2100, and measured again with the KAPA Library Quantification kit. Each immunoSEQ 96-well plate was sequenced on its own single-read 150-cycle Illumina NextSeq 550 flow cell. The source study handled its data this way. Because the immunoSEQ output included only junctional sequences and no quality scores, the filtering could not be the same as the filtering used for full-length reads. Sequences were annotated with PyIR, a Python wrapper for IgBLAST v1.9, and V/J genes and CDR3 were assigned using IMGT germline references. Reads were filtered out if the reads had weak V/J assignments (E-value above 1e-6), no CDR3, stop codons, out-of-frame junctions, or ambiguous translated residues. V3J clonotypes were defined as sequences sharing an identical inferred V gene, J gene, and CDR3 amino acid sequence. Percentage overlap between repertoires was calculated by dividing the number of shared unique clonotypes by the size of the smaller repertoire. Richness of each repertoire was evaluated using RTK rarefaction, the Chao1 estimator, and Recon v2.1 estimates of unobserved clonotypes. OLGA was used to compute generation probabilities for all TCRbeta clonotypes that the gDNA method yielded from a handful of donors. TCRdb re-hosts the immuneACCESS table, in-frame sequences only. Its copies lack some clones; in the studies checked, an unresolved V gene accounts for under half of them, and the cause for the rest is not known. V, J and clone size were drawn from that table, and D and trimming were deduced from the DNA. This sample is represented by some 900,000 clones; more than 75% of them were singletons. The top ten constitute about 1.5% of the sample.

Turning to this clone: Its antigen is currently not known. No much larger clone is present one base from it, and per-base qualities are unavailable.

The donors were healthy, HIV-negative adults with no recently reported acute infections or vaccinations. Every donor was a Caucasian adult residing in Nashville, Tennessee, USA. CD4+ T cells were enriched by magnetic negative selection, after which naive cells were positively selected on CD45RA and the negative fraction was taken as the memory subset. Blood was obtained by leukapheresis, after which PBMCs were separated by Ficoll-Histopaque density gradient centrifugation and cryopreserved in liquid nitrogen vapor phase. Purity and quantity of every magnetically sorted T cell population were checked by analytical flow cytometry. Genomic DNA was isolated from each sorted fraction and quantified by UV absorbance on a Nanodrop 2000c. The receptor was isolated from a man aged 18 to 35 in good health. Sequencing used memory CD4+ T cells sorted from blood. The cell subset or site label, as the study defines it: CD45RA-negative fraction.

The DNA is TGTGCCAGCACACCTTGGCGGGAGGTGCAGTTCTTC. The resulting protein is CASTPWREVQFF. The rearranged segments are TRBV7-2 and TRBJ2-1; TRBD2 aligns with 8 central bases. From its cysteine to its phenylalanine, the CDR3 spans 12 amino acids. CDR3 DNA only is kept here, 36 bases in frame from base 1. The germline V gene yields SGHTA for CDR1 and FQGNSA for CDR2. V loses 7 bases at its end and J loses 12 bases; junction bases beyond the gene matches: 8.